This is a list of T cell receptor beta chains from one sample in a study of identical twins. TCRdb re-analysed the 5' RACE reads in MiXCR, keeping a single row per CDR3 protein. The data contain fewer than 350,000 distinct CDR3 sequences, more than 6.5% of them singletons. This sample was shared with a second study, whose subject was yellow fever vaccine responses in identical twins.

Sequenced sample: memory (CD45RO+) T cells sorted from blood. These receptors came from a woman between 18 and 30 years old in good health. Each CDR3 is given with its conserved first and last residue. Fields, in order: clone size, V gene, J gene, D gene, CDR3 DNA, CDR3 protein. D genes are given only for firm matches. The listing skips clone size in some rows; elsewhere it reads once, few, many or a size class.

few,TRBV7-9,TRBJ2-5,-,TGTGCCAGCAGCTTTGACAGGAATACACAAGAGACCCAGTACTTC,CASSFDRNTQETQYF
few,TRBV2,TRBJ1-3,-,TGTGCCAGCAGACCCCCGTTACGCTCTGGAAACACCATATATTTT,CASRPPLRSGNTIYF
-,TRBV28,TRBJ2-5,-,TGTGCCAGCGGAGGCTGGGGGAGAGGGGAGACCCAGTACTTC,CASGGWGRGETQYF
few,TRBV6-2/TRBV6-3,TRBJ2-1,TRBD2,TGTGCCAGCAGTTACTCGAAACGAGCGGGGTCCAACAATGAGCAGTTCTTC,CASSYSKRAGSNNEQFF
-,TRBV10-3,TRBJ2-1,-,TGTGCCATCAGTGAGAGCAGAGCGTCTATTAACAATGAGCAGTTCTTC,CAISESRASINNEQFF
many,TRBV6-5,TRBJ1-4,-,TGTGCCAGCAGTTGGGGAGCAACTAATGAAAAACTGTTTTTT,CASSWGATNEKLFF
-,TRBV5-4,TRBJ2-1,TRBD1,TGTGCCAGCAGCGAGGGACAGGGGGAATACAATGAGCAGTTCTTC,CASSEGQGEYNEQFF
few,TRBV29-1,TRBJ2-1,-,TGCAGCGTCCCGGGACATCCCTACAATGAGCAGTTCTTC,CSVPGHPYNEQFF
few,TRBV5-8,TRBJ1-3,-,TGTGCCAGCAGCAGCAGGGGCTCTGGAAACACCATATATTTT,CASSSRGSGNTIYF
many,TRBV9,TRBJ2-1,-,TGTGCCAGCAGCATCCGGGACTTCTCCTACAATGAGCAGTTCTTC,CASSIRDFSYNEQFF
-,TRBV29-1,TRBJ2-5,TRBD2,TGCAGACTGGTACAGGGACTAGCGGGGGATTGGTACCAAGAGACCCAGTACTTC,CRLVQGLAGDWYQETQYF
-,TRBV6-5,TRBJ1-1,-,TGTGCCAGCAGTTACTCAGGGGGGCTGAACACTGAAGCTTTCTTT,CASSYSGGLNTEAFF
few,TRBV24-1,TRBJ1-1,-,TGTGCCACCAGTGATAGCATCTACACTGAAGCTTTCTTT,CATSDSIYTEAFF
-,TRBV7-6,TRBJ2-2,TRBD2,TGTGCCAGCAGCTTACCTAGCGGGAGTTTGGGTCACGGGGAGCTGTTTTTT,CASSLPSGSLGHGELFF
-,TRBV5-6,TRBJ2-2,-,TGTGCCAGCAGCTTGGAGGAGTACCGAAGGTCCGGGGAGCTGTTTTTT,CASSLEEYRRSGELFF
many,TRBV5-1,TRBJ2-5,-,TGCGCCAGCAGCTTGACAGATCCAGAGACCCAGTACTTC,CASSLTDPETQYF
many,TRBV27,TRBJ1-5,TRBD1,TGTGCCAGCAGTTTAATACCCCGCAGGGGGCACAATCAGCCCCAGCATTTT,CASSLIPRRGHNQPQHF
many,TRBV3-1,TRBJ2-1,TRBD2,TGTGCCAGCAGCCAAGGTTCAATAGCGGGACTTAATGAGCAGTTCTTC,CASSQGSIAGLNEQFF
few,TRBV6-1,TRBJ2-1,TRBD2,TGTGCCACCTCACGAGCGGGAGGGGGAGATGAGCAGTTCTTC,CATSRAGGGDEQFF
-,TRBV6-4,TRBJ1-5,-,TGTGCCAGCAGTGCGCAAGAGAATCAGCCCCAGCATTTT,CASSAQENQPQHF
few,TRBV5-1,TRBJ1-1,-,TGCGCCAGCATGGAGGGCGCGGGGAACACTGAAGCTTTCTTT,CASMEGAGNTEAFF
-,TRBV3-1,TRBJ2-2,TRBD1,TGTGCCAGCAGCCAACTCAGTACAGGGGTTGTCACCGGGGAGCTGTTTTTT,CASSQLSTGVVTGELFF
-,TRBV2,TRBJ2-7,TRBD1,TGTGCCAGCAGTCGACAGGGGAGCTCCTACGAGCAGTACTTC,CASSRQGSSYEQYF
-,TRBV11-3,TRBJ2-2,-,TGTGCCATCAGGGGGGACTGGAGCACCGGGGAGCTGTTTTTT,CAIRGDWSTGELFF
few,TRBV10-3,TRBJ2-5,-,TGTGCCATCAGTGATGGGGCCCCAGAGACCCAGTACTTC,CAISDGAPETQYF
-,TRBV6-1,TRBJ2-5,TRBD2,TGTGCCAGCAGTAATCAACTAGCGAGGGGAGGGGCCCAGTACTTC,CASSNQLARGGAQYF
few,TRBV6-2/TRBV6-3,TRBJ1-5,-,TGTGCCAGCAGTTCGAGACTTATCTATAGCAATCAGCCCCAGCATTTT,CASSSRLIYSNQPQHF
-,TRBV6-7,TRBJ1-5,-,TGTGCCAGCAGTTTCAGGGGAAGCGGTCAGCCCCAGCATTTT,CASSFRGSGQPQHF
few,TRBV20-1,TRBJ1-1,-,TGCAGTGCACCCTGGAGGCTAACGAACACTGAAGCTTTCTTT,CSAPWRLTNTEAFF
-,TRBV2,TRBJ2-3,TRBD2,TGTGCCAGCAGTGAGTGGGCTAGCGGGAGGTCCCGTACGCAGTATTTT,CASSEWASGRSRTQYF
-,TRBV6-1,TRBJ2-1,-,TGTGCCAGCAGTGATCAAGCGGAAGGCTACAATGAGCAGTTCTTC,CASSDQAEGYNEQFF
-,TRBV6-5,TRBJ2-6,TRBD2,TGTGCCAGCAGTTTACCAATCTCGGGGGGCTCTGGGGCCAACGTCCTGACTTTC,CASSLPISGGSGANVLTF
many,TRBV9,TRBJ2-1,TRBD2,TGTGCCAGCAGCCCCGCCGGCGGGAGATGGAATGAGCAGTTCTTC,CASSPAGGRWNEQFF
few,TRBV5-1,TRBJ1-1,TRBD1,TGCGCCAGCAGCTTGGTACAGGGGTCCACTGAAGCTTTCTTT,CASSLVQGSTEAFF
-,TRBV6-1,TRBJ2-1,-,TGTGCCAGCAGGATCGACGGTAGCTCCTACAATGAGCAGTTCTTC,CASRIDGSSYNEQFF
many,TRBV10-3,TRBJ2-3,-,TGTGCCATCAGTGTACGGGTCACAGATACGCAGTATTTT,CAISVRVTDTQYF
few,TRBV20-1,TRBJ2-5,-,TGCAGTGCTAGCCCCCGAGGAGGGGCGTCTAGTTGGCAAGAGACCCAGTACTTC,CSASPRGGASSWQETQYF
many,TRBV15,TRBJ2-1,TRBD2,TGTGCCACCAGCAGAGCCACCGGGACTAGAAATGAGCAGTTCTTC,CATSRATGTRNEQFF
many,TRBV29-1,TRBJ2-1,-,TGCAGCGTTGAGGGGGGCGGGAATGAGCAGTTCTTC,CSVEGGGNEQFF
-,TRBV23-1,TRBJ2-2,-,TGCGCCAGCAGTCAATCGTTGGGGCAGCTGGGCGGGGAGCTGTTTTTT,CASSQSLGQLGGELFF